This T cell receptor (beta chain) was recovered during a study of blood T cell repertoires in COVID-19. About the study: From T cells, B-cell-depleted T cells, or PBMCs came the material, which was cDNA or gDNA.

Seattle participants joined during active infection and were tracked over time. The germline V and J ends were trimmed by 5 bases and 4 bases, with 18 bases remaining between them. The CDR3 contains 16 residues. CDR1 and CDR2 from the germline V gene are MNHNY and SVGAGI (reference sequence). Sequencing used immunoSEQ multiplex PCR; TCRdb keeps in-frame clones, though not all of them. The profile shows 300,000 to 400,000 clones, about 90% of them singletons. The sequence derives from a woman between 65 and 79 years old with COVID-19, enrolled during active disease. V gene TRBV6-6 combines with J gene TRBJ1-3, with D tentatively TRBD1 (5 bases). Sequenced material: peripheral blood. CDR3 coding DNA: TGTGCCAGCAGTACGAAACAGGATAATCCCGGAAACACCATATATTTT. It specifies CASSTKQDNPGNTIYF.